The rows below give T cell receptor beta chains drawn from one sample of a study of cytomegalovirus exposure and HLA in healthy donors. Only in-frame clones appear in the TCRdb table, and some are missing; sequencing was by immunoSEQ multiplex PCR. The sample records 120,000 or so clones, about 83% being singletons. Sequences were obtained from PBMCs. The origin of the receptors is a man between 18 and 29 years old in good health and CMV-seronegative. Each CDR3 is given with its conserved first and last residue. The order of the fields is D gene, V gene, J gene, clone size, CDR3 protein, CDR3 DNA. A D gene is named only where the DNA matches it firmly. Part of the rows lack a size; the others show once, few, many or a class for expanded clones.

>TRBD2|TRBV7-7|TRBJ2-3|NA
CASSLEAGGPTDTQYF
TGTGCTAGCAGCTTAGAAGCGGGGGGGCCCACAGATACGCAGTATTTT
>TRBD1|TRBV27|TRBJ2-7|NA
CASSYGRDRGYEQYF
TGTGCCAGCAGTTATGGTCGGGACAGGGGCTACGAGCAGTACTTC
>NA|TRBV5-1|TRBJ1-1|NA
CASSLAYVNTEAFF
TGCGCCAGCAGCTTGGCCTACGTGAACACTGAAGCTTTCTTT
>NA|TRBV5-4|TRBJ1-3|NA
CASSFDSSGNTIYF
TGTGCCAGCAGCTTCGACAGTTCTGGAAACACCATATATTTT
>NA|TRBV7-6|TRBJ1-4|NA
CASSPSPSSQPTGKLFF
TGTGCCAGCAGCCCCTCCCCTTCGAGTCAACCGACGGGAAAACTGTTTTTT
>NA|TRBV7-9|TRBJ2-1|NA
CASREDATSSYNEQFF
TGTGCCAGCAGGGAGGACGCAACCAGCTCCTACAATGAGCAGTTCTTC
>TRBD1|TRBV15|TRBJ2-7|NA
CATSRESPGSQGASEQYF
TGTGCCACCAGCAGAGAATCGCCCGGAAGCCAGGGGGCTTCCGAGCAGTACTTC
>NA|TRBV6-1|TRBJ1-1|NA
CASSAVFEAFF
TGTGCCAGCAGCGCAGTATTTGAAGCTTTCTTT
>TRBD1|TRBV5-1|TRBJ2-7|NA
CASRKTGAYEQYF
TGCGCCAGCCGTAAGACAGGGGCCTACGAGCAGTACTTC
>TRBD2|TRBV6-4|TRBJ2-2|medium-sized
CASSDSGTSTGELFF
TGTGCCAGCAGTGACTCCGGGACTAGCACCGGGGAGCTGTTTTTT
>TRBD1|TRBV18|TRBJ2-2|NA
CASSPTGGPNTGELFF
TGTGCCAGCTCACCAACAGGGGGGCCCAACACCGGGGAGCTGTTTTTT
>NA|TRBV30|TRBJ1-1|NA
CARGGHNRETAFF
TGTGCCCGAGGGGGACACAACAGAGAGACAGCTTTCTTT
>TRBD2|TRBV27|TRBJ2-2|NA
CASSLWASGRDTGELFF
TGTGCCAGCAGTTTATGGGCTAGCGGGAGGGACACCGGGGAGCTGTTTTTT
>NA|TRBV5-1|TRBJ2-7|NA
CASSSGQINEQYF
TGCGCCAGCAGCTCCGGACAGATCAACGAGCAGTACTTC
>NA|TRBV19|TRBJ1-5|few
CASANRSNQPQHF
TGTGCCAGTGCAAACAGGAGCAATCAGCCCCAGCATTTT
>TRBD1|TRBV27|TRBJ1-4|NA
CASSLFGTGIGDEKLFF
TGTGCCAGCAGTTTATTCGGGACAGGCATCGGAGATGAAAAACTGTTTTTT
>NA|TRBV7-6|TRBJ2-7|NA
CASSYGGGSGEQYF
TGTGCCAGCAGCTATGGCGGGGGCTCGGGTGAGCAGTACTTC
>NA|TRBV30|TRBJ2-7|NA
CAWSVRVYEQYF
TGTGCCTGGAGTGTACGAGTTTACGAGCAGTACTTC
>NA|TRBV29-1|TRBJ1-4|once
CSVVIPRSEKLFF
TGCAGCGTAGTTATTCCTAGGTCGGAAAAACTGTTTTTT
>TRBD1|TRBV7-9|TRBJ1-3|NA
CASSLGGTDSGNTIYF
TGTGCCAGCAGCTTAGGGGGGACAGACTCTGGAAACACCATATATTTT
>NA|TRBV7-2|TRBJ2-2|once
CASSSQPPGQPVFTGELFF
TGTGCCAGCAGCTCCCAGCCCCCCGGACAGCCGGTATTCACCGGGGAGCTGTTTTTT
>TRBD1|TRBV30|TRBJ1-6|NA
CAWSPSRTGSSYNSPLHF
TGTGCCTGGAGTCCCTCAAGGACAGGCAGCTCCTATAATTCACCCCTCCACTTT
>NA|TRBV5-4|TRBJ2-1|NA
CASSLGGGTYNEQFF
TGTGCCAGCAGCTTGGGTGGGGGGACCTACAATGAGCAGTTCTTC
>NA|TRBV9|TRBJ2-1|NA
CASSTRDIGEGYNEQFF
TGTGCCAGCAGCACCCGGGACATAGGGGAAGGCTACAATGAGCAGTTCTTC
>NA|TRBV30|TRBJ1-2|many
CAWSVSKGARGGYTF
TGTGCCTGGAGTGTATCAAAGGGAGCACGAGGTGGCTACACCTTC
>TRBD1|TRBV9|TRBJ1-6|NA
CASSEGEWTGQEWTLDSPLHF
TGTGCCAGCAGCGAGGGGGAATGGACAGGTCAGGAATGGACGTTGGATTCACCCCTCCACTTT
>NA|TRBV15|TRBJ1-4|NA
CATSTDQGEKLFF
TGTGCCACCAGCACAGACCAGGGGGAAAAACTGTTTTTT
>NA|TRBV11-1|TRBJ1-4|few
CASRLRWNEKLFF
TGTGCCAGCAGATTGAGATGGAATGAAAAACTGTTTTTT
>NA|TRBV11-2|TRBJ1-1|NA
CASSLGPAGTNTEAFF
TGTGCCAGCAGCTTAGGGCCGGCGGGGACGAACACTGAAGCTTTCTTT
>NA|TRBV5-4|TRBJ2-7|NA
CASSPGRDEQYF
TGTGCCAGCAGCCCTGGTCGGGACGAGCAGTACTTC
>NA|TRBV9|TRBJ1-3|NA
CASSVTWTPGNTIYF
TGTGCCAGCAGCGTAACCTGGACTCCGGGAAACACCATATATTTT
>TRBD2|TRBV10-2|TRBJ2-7|NA
CASGDSGSSSYEQYF
TGCGCCAGCGGGGATAGCGGGAGTTCTTCCTACGAGCAGTACTTC
>NA|TRBV11-2|TRBJ1-5|NA
CASSLDIQGNQPQHF
TGTGCCAGCAGCTTAGATATCCAGGGCAATCAGCCCCAGCATTTT
>NA|TRBV25-1|TRBJ1-3|NA
CASSSQASSGNTIYF
TGTGCCAGCAGTTCCCAAGCTAGCTCTGGAAACACCATATATTTT
>NA|TRBV4-1|TRBJ2-3|NA
CASSQMLAGATDTQYF
TGCGCCAGCAGCCAAATGTTGGCGGGGGCCACAGATACGCAGTATTTT
>NA|TRBV6-4|TRBJ2-1|NA
CASSDSGSYNEQFF
TGTGCCAGCAGTGACAGCGGCTCCTACAATGAGCAGTTCTTC
>NA|TRBV6-4|TRBJ1-3|NA
CASSDSNGDTIYF
TGTGCCAGCAGTGACTCGAACGGAGACACCATATATTTT
>NA|TRBV6-1|TRBJ2-1|NA
CASSEPQVRNEQFF
TGTGCCAGCAGTGAACCCCAGGTCCGCAATGAGCAGTTCTTC
>TRBD2|TRBV10-2|TRBJ2-7|few
CASSDGEGQYF
TGCGCCAGCAGTGATGGGGAGGGGCAGTACTTC
>TRBD2|TRBV7-9|TRBJ2-7|once
CASSETSAYEQYF
TGTGCCAGCAGCGAGACTAGCGCCTACGAGCAGTACTTC
>TRBD1|TRBV6-6|TRBJ1-2|NA
CASSYSTGGDYGYTF
TGTGCCAGCAGTTACTCGACAGGGGGGGACTATGGCTACACCTTC
>NA|TRBV6-5|TRBJ2-7|few
CASSYSTDYEQYF
TGTGCCAGCAGTTACTCGACAGACTACGAGCAGTACTTC
>TRBD1|TRBV27|TRBJ2-1|once
CASTIAGTGSYNEQFF
TGTGCCAGCACCATTGCCGGGACAGGCTCCTACAATGAGCAGTTCTTC
>NA|TRBV5-4|TRBJ1-1|NA
CASSLPGLVHTEAFF
TGTGCCAGCAGCTTGCCGGGACTGGTACACACTGAAGCTTTCTTT
>TRBD1|TRBV9|TRBJ1-6|NA
CASSSGTGYNSPLHF
TGTGCCAGCAGCTCGGGGACAGGTTATAATTCACCCCTCCACTTT
>TRBD2|TRBV5-1|TRBJ2-1|once
CASSLKLAGGSSYNEQFF
TGCGCCAGCAGCCTCAAGCTAGCGGGGGGGAGCTCCTACAATGAGCAGTTCTTC
>TRBD1|TRBV27|TRBJ2-7|once
CASSLSSRGLRSSYEQYF
TGTGCCAGCAGTTTGTCTTCGAGGGGGCTCCGGAGCTCCTACGAGCAGTACTTC
>TRBD2|TRBV6-5|TRBJ2-1|NA
CASSPRGGRGYEQFF
TGTGCCAGCAGCCCCCGGGGGGGGCGCGGGTATGAGCAGTTCTTC
>NA|TRBV30|TRBJ1-1|NA
CAWSRTQIHMNTEAFF
TGTGCCTGGAGCCGTACCCAGATCCACATGAACACTGAAGCTTTCTTT
>TRBD1|TRBV2|TRBJ1-3|NA
CATGQGAKGNTIYF
TGTGCAACCGGCCAGGGGGCGAAGGGAAACACCATATATTTT
>TRBD2|TRBV30|TRBJ2-7|NA
CAWSVAVAGGEQYF
TGTGCCTGGAGTGTCGCAGTAGCGGGAGGCGAGCAGTACTTC
>NA|TRBV29-1|TRBJ1-2|NA
CSVDPRVYGYTF
TGCAGCGTTGACCCTCGGGTATATGGCTACACCTTC
>NA|TRBV2|TRBJ2-2|NA
CASSSRYGLFF
TGTGCCAGCAGTAGCCGATACGGGCTGTTTTTT
>TRBD2|TRBV27|TRBJ2-1|NA
CASSFSGGAYNEQFF
TGTGCCAGCAGTTTTAGCGGGGGGGCCTACAATGAGCAGTTCTTC